In its sample, the clone carrying this T cell receptor (beta chain) was seen a few times. Trimming removed 4 bases from V and 4 bases from J; junction bases left unmatched: 10. Germline lookup yields CDR1 ENHRY and CDR2 SYGVKD. There are 18 residues in the CDR3. The sample belongs to a study of blood T cells in healthy people across ages. A sample-barcoded 5' primer and a J-beta primer mix were used in a second PCR of roughly 7 to 11 cycles. Every cDNA molecule bore a tag from a template-switch adaptor containing 12 random nucleotides. All samples gave at least 3 million CDR3-containing paired-end reads. TCRdb re-analysed the 5' RACE reads in MiXCR, keeping a single row per CDR3 protein. Of approximately 2,000,000 distinct CDR3 sequences in the sample, about two fifths were seen once.

This receptor was identified in a human donor in good health. V gene TRBV10-3 combines with J gene TRBJ2-3; 14 bases fit TRBD2. Sequencing was carried out using blood. The CDR3 loop reads CAISGPERGLAGADTQYF. Written as DNA, the CDR3 is TGTGCCATCAGTGGACCCGAAAGGGGACTAGCGGGGGCAGATACGCAGTATTTT.